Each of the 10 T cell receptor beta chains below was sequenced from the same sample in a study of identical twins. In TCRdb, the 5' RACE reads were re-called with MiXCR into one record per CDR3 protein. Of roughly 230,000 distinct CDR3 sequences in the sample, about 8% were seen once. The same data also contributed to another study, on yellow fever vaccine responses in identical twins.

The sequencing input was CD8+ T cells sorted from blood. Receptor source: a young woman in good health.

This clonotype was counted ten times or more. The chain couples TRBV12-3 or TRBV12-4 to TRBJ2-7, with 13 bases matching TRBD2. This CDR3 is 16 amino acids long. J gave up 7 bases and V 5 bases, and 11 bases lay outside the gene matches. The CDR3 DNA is TGTGCCAGCAGTACTACCGGGACTAGCGGGGCCCAGGAGCAGTACTTC. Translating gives CASSTTGTSGAQEQYF.

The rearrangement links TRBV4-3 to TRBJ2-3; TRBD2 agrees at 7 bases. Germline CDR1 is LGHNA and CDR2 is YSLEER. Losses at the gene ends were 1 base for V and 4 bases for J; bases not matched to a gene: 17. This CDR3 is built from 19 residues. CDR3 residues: CASSQGYGPRLAGADTQYF. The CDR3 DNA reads TGCGCCAGCAGCCAAGGTTACGGACCGCGGCTGGCGGGGGCAGATACGCAGTATTTT.

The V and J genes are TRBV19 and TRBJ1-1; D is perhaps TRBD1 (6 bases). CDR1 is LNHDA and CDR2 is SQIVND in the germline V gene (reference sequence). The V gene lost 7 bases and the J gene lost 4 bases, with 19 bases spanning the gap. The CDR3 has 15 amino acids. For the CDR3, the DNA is TGTGCCAGTATCATCGGCTCGGGGGCGAGCACTGAAGCTTTCTTT. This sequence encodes CASIIGSGASTEAFF.

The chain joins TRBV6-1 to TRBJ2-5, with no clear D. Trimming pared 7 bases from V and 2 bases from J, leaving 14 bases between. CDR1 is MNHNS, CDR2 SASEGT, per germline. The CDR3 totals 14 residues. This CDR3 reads CASTIRRPQETQYF. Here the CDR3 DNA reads TGTGCCAGCACCATCAGAAGGCCTCAAGAGACCCAGTACTTC.

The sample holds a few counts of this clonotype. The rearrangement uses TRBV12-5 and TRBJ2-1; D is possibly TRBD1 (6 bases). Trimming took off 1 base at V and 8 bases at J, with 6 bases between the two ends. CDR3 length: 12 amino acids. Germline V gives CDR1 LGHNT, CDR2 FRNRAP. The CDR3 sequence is CASGLGQDEQFF. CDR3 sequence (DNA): TGTGCTAGTGGTTTGGGACAGGATGAGCAGTTCTTC. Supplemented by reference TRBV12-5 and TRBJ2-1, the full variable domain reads DARVTQTPRHKVTEMGQEVTMRCQPILGHNTVFWYRQTMMQGLELLAYFRNRAPLDDSGMPKDRFSAEMPDATLATLKIQPSEPRDSAVYFCASGLGQDEQFFGPGTRLTVL.

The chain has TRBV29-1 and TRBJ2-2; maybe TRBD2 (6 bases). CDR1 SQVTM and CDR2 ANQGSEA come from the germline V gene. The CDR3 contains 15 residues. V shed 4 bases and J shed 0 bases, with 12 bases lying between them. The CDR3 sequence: CSVVGGTANTGELFF. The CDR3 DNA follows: TGCAGCGTTGTGGGGGGTACAGCGAACACCGGGGAGCTGTTTTTT.

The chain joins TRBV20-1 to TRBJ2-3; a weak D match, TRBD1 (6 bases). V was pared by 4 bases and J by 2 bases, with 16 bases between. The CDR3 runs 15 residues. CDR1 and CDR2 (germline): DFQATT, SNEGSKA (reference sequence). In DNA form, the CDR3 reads TGCAGTGCTATAGGGGGAATGCTTAACACAGATACGCAGTATTTT. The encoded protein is CSAIGGMLNTDTQYF.

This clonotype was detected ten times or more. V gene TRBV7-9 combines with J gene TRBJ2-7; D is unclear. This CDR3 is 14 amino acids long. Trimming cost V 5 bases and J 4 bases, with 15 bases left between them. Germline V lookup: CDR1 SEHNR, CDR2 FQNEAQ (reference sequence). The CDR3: CASSPTESDYEQYF. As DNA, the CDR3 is TGTGCCAGCAGCCCGACCGAGTCAGATTACGAGCAGTACTTC. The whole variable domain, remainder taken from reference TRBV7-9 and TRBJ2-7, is DTGVSQNPRHKITKRGQNVTFRCDPISEHNRLYWYRQTLGQGPEFLTYFQNEAQLEKSRLLSDRFSAERPKGSFSTLEIQRTEQGDSAMYLCASSPTESDYEQYFGPGTRLTVT.

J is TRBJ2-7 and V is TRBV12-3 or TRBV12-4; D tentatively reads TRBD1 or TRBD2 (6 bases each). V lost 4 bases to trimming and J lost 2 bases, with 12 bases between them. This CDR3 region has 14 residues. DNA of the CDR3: TGTGCCAGCAGTTACGTCGGGGGCGCCTACGAGCAGTACTTC. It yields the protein CASSYVGGAYEQYF.

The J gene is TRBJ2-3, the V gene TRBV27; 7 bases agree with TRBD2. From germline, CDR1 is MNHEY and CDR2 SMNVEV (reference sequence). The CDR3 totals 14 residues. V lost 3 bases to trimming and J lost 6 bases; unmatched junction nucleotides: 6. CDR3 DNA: TGTGCCAGCAGTTTGTGGGAGGGCGACGATACGCAGTATTTT. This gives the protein CASSLWEGDDTQYF.